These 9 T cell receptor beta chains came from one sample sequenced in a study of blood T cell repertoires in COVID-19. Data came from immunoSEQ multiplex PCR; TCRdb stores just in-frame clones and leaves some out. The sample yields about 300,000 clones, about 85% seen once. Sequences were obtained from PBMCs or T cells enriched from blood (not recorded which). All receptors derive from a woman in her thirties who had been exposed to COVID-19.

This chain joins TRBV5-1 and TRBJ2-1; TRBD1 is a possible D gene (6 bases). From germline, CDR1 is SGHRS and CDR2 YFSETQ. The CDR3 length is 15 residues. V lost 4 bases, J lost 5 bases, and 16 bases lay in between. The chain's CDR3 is CASSPRTGSNNEQFF. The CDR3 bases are TGCGCCAGCAGCCCTAGAACAGGGAGTAACAATGAGCAGTTCTTC.

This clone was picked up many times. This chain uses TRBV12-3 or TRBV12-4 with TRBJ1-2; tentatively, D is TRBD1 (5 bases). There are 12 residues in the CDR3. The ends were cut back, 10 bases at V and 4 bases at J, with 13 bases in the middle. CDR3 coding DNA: TGTGCCACCAAAAGGGGAACCTATGGCTACACCTTC. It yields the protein CATKRGTYGYTF.

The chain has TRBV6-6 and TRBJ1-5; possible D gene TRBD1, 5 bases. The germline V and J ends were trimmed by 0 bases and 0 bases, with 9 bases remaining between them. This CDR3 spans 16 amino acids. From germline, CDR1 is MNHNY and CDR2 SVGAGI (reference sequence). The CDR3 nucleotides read TGTGCCAGCAGTTACTCAGTTGGGGCTAGCAATCAGCCCCAGCATTTT. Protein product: CASSYSVGASNQPQHF.

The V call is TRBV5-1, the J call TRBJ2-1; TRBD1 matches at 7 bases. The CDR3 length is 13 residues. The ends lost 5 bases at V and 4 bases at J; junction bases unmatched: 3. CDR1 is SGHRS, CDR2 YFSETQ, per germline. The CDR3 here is CASSSGQYNEQFF. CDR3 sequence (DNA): TGCGCCAGCAGTTCGGGACAGTACAATGAGCAGTTCTTC. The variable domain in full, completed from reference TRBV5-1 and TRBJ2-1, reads KAGVTQTPRYLIKTRGQQVTLSCSPISGHRSVSWYQQTPGQGLQFLFEYFSETQRNKGNFPGRFSGRQFSNSRSEMNVSTLELGDSALYLCASSSGQYNEQFFGPGTRLTVL.

The CDR3 region has the DNA TGTGCCAGCAGCGTAGGGACAGGGTGGCAGGAAAAACTGTTTTTT. Protein: CASSVGTGWQEKLFF. V gene TRBV9 combines with J gene TRBJ1-4; 8 nucleotides agree with TRBD1. The CDR3 totals 15 residues. Germline CDR1 and CDR2: SGDLS and YYNGEE. Trimming cost V 0 bases and J 8 bases; bases outside gene matches: 6.

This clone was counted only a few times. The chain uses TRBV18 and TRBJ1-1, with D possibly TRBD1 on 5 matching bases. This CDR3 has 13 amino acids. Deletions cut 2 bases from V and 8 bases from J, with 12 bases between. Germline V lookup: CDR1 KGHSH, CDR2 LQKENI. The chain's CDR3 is CASSPYQGAEAFF. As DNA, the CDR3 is TGTGCCAGCTCACCATATCAAGGGGCGGAAGCTTTCTTT.

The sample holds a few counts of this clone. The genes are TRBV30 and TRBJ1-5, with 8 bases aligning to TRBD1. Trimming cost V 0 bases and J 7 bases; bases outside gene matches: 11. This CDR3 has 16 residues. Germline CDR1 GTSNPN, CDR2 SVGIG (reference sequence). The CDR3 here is CAWSVVNGQGRQPQHF. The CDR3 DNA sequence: TGTGCCTGGAGTGTAGTTAACGGACAGGGAAGGCAGCCCCAGCATTTT.

CDR3 in DNA: TGTGCCAGCAGCAAAATCCCCTATATGAACACTGAAGCTTTCTTT. This gives the protein CASSKIPYMNTEAFF. This chain uses TRBV3-1 (or the pseudogene TRBV3-2) with TRBJ1-1; D is undetermined. Germline V lookup: CDR1 LGHDT, CDR2 YNNKEL (reference sequence). The CDR3 has 15 amino acids. V was clipped by 5 bases and J by 0 bases, with 13 bases between them.

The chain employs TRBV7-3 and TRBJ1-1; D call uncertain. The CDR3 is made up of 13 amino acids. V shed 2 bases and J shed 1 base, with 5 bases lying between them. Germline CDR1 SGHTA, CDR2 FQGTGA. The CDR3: CASSLSKNTEAFF. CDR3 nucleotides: TGTGCCAGCAGCTTATCAAAGAACACTGAAGCTTTCTTT.